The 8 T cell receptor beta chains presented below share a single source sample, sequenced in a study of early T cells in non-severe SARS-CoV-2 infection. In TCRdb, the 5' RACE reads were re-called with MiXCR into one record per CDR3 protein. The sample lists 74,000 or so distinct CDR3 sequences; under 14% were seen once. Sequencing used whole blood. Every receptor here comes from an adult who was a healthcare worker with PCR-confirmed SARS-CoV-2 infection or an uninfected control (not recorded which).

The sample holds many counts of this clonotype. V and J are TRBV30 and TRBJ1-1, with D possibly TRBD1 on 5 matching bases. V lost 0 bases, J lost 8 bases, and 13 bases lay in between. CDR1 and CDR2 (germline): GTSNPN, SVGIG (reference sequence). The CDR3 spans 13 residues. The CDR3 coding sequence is TGTGCCTGGAGTGTAGGGGCATATGTAGAAGCTTTCTTT. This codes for CAWSVGAYVEAFF. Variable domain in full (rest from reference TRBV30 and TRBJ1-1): SQTIHQWPATLVQPVGSPLSLECTVEGTSNPNLYWYRQAAGRGLQLLFYSVGIGQISSEVPQNLSASRPQDRQFILSSKKLLLSDSGFYLCAWSVGAYVEAFFGQGTRLTVV.

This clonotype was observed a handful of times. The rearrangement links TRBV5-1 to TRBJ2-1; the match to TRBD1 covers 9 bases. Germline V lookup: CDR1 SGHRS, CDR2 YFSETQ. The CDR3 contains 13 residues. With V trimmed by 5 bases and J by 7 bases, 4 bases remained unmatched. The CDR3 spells CASRQGAPNEQFF. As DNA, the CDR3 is TGCGCCAGCAGACAGGGGGCCCCTAATGAGCAGTTCTTC.

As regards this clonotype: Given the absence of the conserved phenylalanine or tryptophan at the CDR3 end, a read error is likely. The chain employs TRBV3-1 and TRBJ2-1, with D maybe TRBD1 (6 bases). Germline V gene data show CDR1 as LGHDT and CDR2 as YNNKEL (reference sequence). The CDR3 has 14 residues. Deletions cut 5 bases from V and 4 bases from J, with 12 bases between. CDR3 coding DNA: TGTGCCAGCAGCAGGGGGACACCTTACAATGAGCAGTTCATC. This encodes CASSRGTPYNEQFI.

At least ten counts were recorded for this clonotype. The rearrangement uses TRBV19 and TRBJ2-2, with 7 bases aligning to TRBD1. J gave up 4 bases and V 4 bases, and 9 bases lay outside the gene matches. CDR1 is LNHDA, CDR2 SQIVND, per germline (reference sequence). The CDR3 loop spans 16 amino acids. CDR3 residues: CASSTRQGGTTGELFF. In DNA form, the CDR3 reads TGTGCCAGTAGTACTCGACAGGGTGGGACCACCGGGGAGCTGTTTTTT.

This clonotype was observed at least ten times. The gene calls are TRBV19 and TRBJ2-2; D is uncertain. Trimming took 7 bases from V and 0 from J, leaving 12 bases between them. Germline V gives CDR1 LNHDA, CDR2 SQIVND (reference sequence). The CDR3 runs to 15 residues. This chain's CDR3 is CASISQTANTGELFF. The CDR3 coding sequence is TGTGCCAGTATATCGCAGACGGCGAACACCGGGGAGCTGTTTTTT.

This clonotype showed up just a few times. CDR3 nucleotides: TGTGCCAGCAGCTTGCCAGTGAACACTGAAGCTTTCTTT. This gives the protein CASSLPVNTEAFF. The V gene is TRBV5-5, the J gene TRBJ1-1; no definite D call. The V gene lost 1 base and the J gene lost 0 bases, with 4 bases spanning the gap. CDR1 and CDR2 (germline): SGHKS, YYEKEE (reference sequence). The CDR3 contains 13 residues.

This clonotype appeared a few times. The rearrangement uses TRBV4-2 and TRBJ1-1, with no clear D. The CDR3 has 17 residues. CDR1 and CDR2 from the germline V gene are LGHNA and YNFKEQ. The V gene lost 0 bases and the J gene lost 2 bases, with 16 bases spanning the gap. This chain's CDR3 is CASSQDRNHGENTEAFF. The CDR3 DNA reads TGTGCCAGCAGCCAAGATCGAAATCATGGGGAAAACACTGAAGCTTTCTTT.

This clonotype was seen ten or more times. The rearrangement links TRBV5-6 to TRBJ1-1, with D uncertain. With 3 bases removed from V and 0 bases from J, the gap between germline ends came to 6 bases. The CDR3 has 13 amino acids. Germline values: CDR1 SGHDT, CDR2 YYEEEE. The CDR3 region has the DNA TGTGCCAGCAGCTCTCGCATGAACACTGAAGCTTTCTTT. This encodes CASSSRMNTEAFF.